This paragraph covers one T cell receptor beta chain sequence. This CDR3 comprises 13 residues. The V and J ends lost 10 bases and 1 base, in that order; junction bases with no gene match: 6. Germline assignment: CDR1 ENHRY and CDR2 SYGVKD. The sample is drawn from a study of OX40 agonist ivuxolimab in advanced cancers. Sequenced by immunoSEQ multiplex PCR; TCRdb stores in-frame clones only, minus some. The sample records tens of thousands of clones, about 85% being singletons. The sequencing used CD4+ or CD8+ T cells sorted from blood, collected in a trial of the OX40 agonist ivuxolimab. The chain links TRBV10-3 to TRBJ1-1; TRBD1 matches at 7 bases. The source is an adult with an advanced solid tumor such as melanoma, head and neck, liver or kidney cancer. CDR3 in amino acids: CATIDRENTEAFF. Here the CDR3 DNA reads TGTGCCACGATAGACAGGGAGAACACTGAAGCTTTCTTT.